One sample yielded the 7 T cell receptor beta chains listed below, sequenced in a study of T-cell memory formation after mild COVID-19. MiXCR was run by TCRdb on the 5' RACE reads, yielding one entry per CDR3 protein. This sample carries approximately 350,000 distinct CDR3 sequences, over 13% of them seen once, and the ten largest clones take 22%. The sample consisted of PBMCs or a T cell subset sorted from them (not recorded which). These receptors came from a man aged 18 to 29 who had mild COVID-19 (a few samples of this study predate the infection). Cell type and time point are not known.

This rearrangement joins TRBV20-1 to TRBJ2-7, with TRBD1 matching over 7 bases. The V and J ends lost 5 bases and 5 bases, in that order; junction bases with no gene match: 15. The germline V gene has CDR1 DFQATT and CDR2 SNEGSKA (reference sequence). The CDR3 runs to 15 residues. The CDR3 region is CSAWDSTATFDEQYF. Written as DNA, the CDR3 is TGCAGTGCTTGGGACAGTACAGCAACCTTTGACGAGCAGTACTTC.

The rearrangement joins TRBV9 to TRBJ2-2; D might be TRBD1 (6 bases). The CDR3 is 15 amino acids. Germline CDR1 SGDLS, CDR2 YYNGEE. Trimming stripped 0 bases from V and 6 bases from J, with 12 bases between. CDR3 nucleotides: TGTGCCAGCAGCGTAGACAGGGTTAACCCCGGGGAGCTGTTTTTT. Its protein is CASSVDRVNPGELFF.

This clonotype was seen a handful of times. The gene calls are TRBV5-1 and TRBJ2-6; TRBD2 might be the D (6 bases). From germline, CDR1 is SGHRS and CDR2 YFSETQ. V was shortened by 1 base and J by 0 bases, with 8 bases between the two germline ends. CDR3 length: 16 residues. This CDR3 is CASSLYGGSGANVLTF. The CDR3 region has the DNA TGCGCCAGCAGCTTGTACGGGGGCTCTGGGGCCAACGTCCTGACTTTC.

The CDR3 nucleotides read TGTGCCAGCAGGTCGTTGGACATTGACGAGGCTGAAGCTTTCTTT. This codes for CASRSLDIDEAEAFF. The rearrangement links TRBV6-1 to TRBJ1-1; perhaps TRBD1 as D (5 bases). CDR1 is MNHNS and CDR2 is SASEGT in the germline V gene. The ends were cut back, 6 bases at V and 6 bases at J, with 20 bases in the middle. This CDR3 contains 15 residues.

V gene TRBV25-1 combines with J gene TRBJ2-5; no definite D call. Trimming left V 6 bases short and J 6 bases short, with 5 bases between. CDR1 is MGHDK, CDR2 SYGVNS, per germline. This CDR3 is built from 10 residues. The CDR3 is CASRGKTQYF. The CDR3 nucleotides are TGTGCCAGCAGGGGGAAGACCCAGTACTTC.

This chain connects TRBV18 to TRBJ2-7; TRBD1 is a possible D gene (6 bases). Trimming took 6 bases from V and 0 from J, leaving 15 bases between them. This CDR3 contains 15 residues. The germline CDR1 and CDR2 sequences are KGHSH and LQKENI. The chain's CDR3 is CASSEQGYSSYEQYF. The CDR3, as DNA: TGTGCCAGCTCGGAACAGGGATACAGCTCCTACGAGCAGTACTTC.

The chain uses TRBV5-1 and TRBJ2-3, with TRBD2 matching over 9 bases. The germline V gene has CDR1 SGHRS and CDR2 YFSETQ. With V trimmed by 2 bases and J by 2 bases, 18 bases remained unmatched. The CDR3 totals 20 residues. Here the CDR3 DNA reads TGCGCCAGCAGCTTAACAGCGGGGGGCCTCGATCCCATTAACACAGATACGCAGTATTTT. It is translated as CASSLTAGGLDPINTDTQYF.